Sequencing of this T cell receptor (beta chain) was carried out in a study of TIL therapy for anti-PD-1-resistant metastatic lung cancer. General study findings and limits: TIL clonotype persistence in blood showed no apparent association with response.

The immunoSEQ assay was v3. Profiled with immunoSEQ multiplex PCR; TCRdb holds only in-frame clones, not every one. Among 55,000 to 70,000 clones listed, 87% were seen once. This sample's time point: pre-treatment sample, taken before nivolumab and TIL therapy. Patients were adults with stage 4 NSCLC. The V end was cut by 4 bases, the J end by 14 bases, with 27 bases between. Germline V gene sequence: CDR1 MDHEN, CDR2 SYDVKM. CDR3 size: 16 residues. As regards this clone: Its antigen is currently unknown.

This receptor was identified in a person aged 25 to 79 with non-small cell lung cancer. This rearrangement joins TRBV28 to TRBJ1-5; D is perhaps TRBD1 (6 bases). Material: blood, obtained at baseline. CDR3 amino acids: CASSSLGTPSIKSEHF. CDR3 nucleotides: TGTGCCAGCAGTTCTCTCGGGACACCCTCCATCAAATCCGAGCATTTT. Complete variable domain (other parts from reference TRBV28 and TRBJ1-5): DVKVTQSSRYLVKRTGEKVFLECVQDMDHENMFWYRQDPGLGLRLIYFSYDVKMKEKGDIPEGYSVSREKKERFSLILESASTNQTSMYLCASSSLGTPSIKSEHFGDGTRLSIL.